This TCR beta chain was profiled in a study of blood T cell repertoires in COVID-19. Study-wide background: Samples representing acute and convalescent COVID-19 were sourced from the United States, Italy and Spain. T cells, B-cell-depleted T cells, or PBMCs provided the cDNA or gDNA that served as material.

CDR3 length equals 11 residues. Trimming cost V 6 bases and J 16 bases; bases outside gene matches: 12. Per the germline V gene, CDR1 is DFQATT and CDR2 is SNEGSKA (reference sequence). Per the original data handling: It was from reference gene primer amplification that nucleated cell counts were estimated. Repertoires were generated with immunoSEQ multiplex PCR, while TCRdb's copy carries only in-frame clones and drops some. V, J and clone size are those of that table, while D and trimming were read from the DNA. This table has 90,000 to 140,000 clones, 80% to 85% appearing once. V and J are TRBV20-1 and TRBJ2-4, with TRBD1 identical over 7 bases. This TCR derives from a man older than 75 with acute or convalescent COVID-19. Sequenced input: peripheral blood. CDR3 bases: TGCAGTGCAATCTCGAATCGACAGGGTTACTTC. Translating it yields CSAISNRQGYF.